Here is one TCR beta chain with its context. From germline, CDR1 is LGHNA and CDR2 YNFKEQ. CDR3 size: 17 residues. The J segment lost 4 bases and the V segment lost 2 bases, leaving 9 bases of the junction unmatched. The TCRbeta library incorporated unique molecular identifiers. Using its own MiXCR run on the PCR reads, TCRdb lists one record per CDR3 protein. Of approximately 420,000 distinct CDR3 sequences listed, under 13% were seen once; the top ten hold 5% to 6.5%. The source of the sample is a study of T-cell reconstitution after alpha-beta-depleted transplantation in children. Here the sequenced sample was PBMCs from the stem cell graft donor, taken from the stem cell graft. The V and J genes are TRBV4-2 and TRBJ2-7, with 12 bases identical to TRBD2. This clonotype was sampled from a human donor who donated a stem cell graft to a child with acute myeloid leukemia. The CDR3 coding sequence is TGTGCCAGCAGCCAATACCTAGCGGGAGGGTTAGGGTACGAGCAGTACTTC. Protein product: CASSQYLAGGLGYEQYF.